The 7 T cell receptor beta chains in this list originate from one sample, sequenced in a study of regulatory T cells in long-lasting Graves disease. Noted time point: newly diagnosed GD, antithyroid drugs for less than 3 months. PBMC-extracted RNA yielded the TCR library. Building of the TCR beta libraries involved iRepertoire HTBI primers and Arm-PCR of CDR3 regions. From the multiplex PCR reads, TCRdb called clonotypes with MiXCR, one entry per CDR3 protein. The table includes 400,000 to 450,000 distinct CDR3 sequences, 16% detected once. The sample was also linked to a second study, of T cells in Graves' hyperthyroidism and ophthalmopathy.

Sequencing used peripheral blood mononuclear cells (PBMCs), obtained at new diagnosis, from a patient treated with antithyroid drugs. All receptors come from a woman aged 30 to 39 with Graves disease.

In its sample, this clonotype was seen a few times. This chain joins TRBV16 and TRBJ2-1, with TRBD2 as a possible D gene (6 bases). V gave up 8 bases and J gave up 7 bases, with 24 bases separating them. The CDR3 consists of 16 residues. Germline CDR1 and CDR2: KGHSY and FQNENV. CDR3 protein: CASSNFGLATLNEQFF. The CDR3 DNA reads TGTGCCAGCTCAAATTTCGGTCTAGCGACCTTAAATGAGCAGTTCTTC.

This clonotype was detected many times. The chain links TRBV27 to TRBJ2-2; 10 bases are a match to TRBD1. Germline loops: CDR1 MNHEY, CDR2 SMNVEV (reference sequence). The CDR3 length is 17 residues. V dropped 5 bases and J dropped 8; count of bases not matched to a gene: 14. CDR3 nucleotides: TGTGCCAGCAGTCTAAGACCGGGACAGGGGTTGGTAGGGGAGCTGTTTTTT. Amino acids: CASSLRPGQGLVGELFF.

As for this clonotype: The junction departs from germline at one end; a sequencing error may be responsible. The rearrangement joins TRBV7-2 to TRBJ2-1, with TRBD2 matching 7 bases. The length of the CDR3 is 16 residues. The V gene's germline CDR1 is SGHTA and CDR2 FQGNSA. The CDR3 is CACSPTRSGTTNEQFF. For the CDR3, the DNA is TGTGCCTGCAGCCCCACGCGGAGCGGGACCACCAATGAGCAGTTCTTC.

The chain employs TRBV14 and TRBJ1-4, with D possibly matching TRBD1 (5 bases). Trimming left V 4 bases short and J 6 bases short, with 15 bases between. The CDR3 runs to 15 residues. Germline CDR1 is SGHDN and CDR2 is FVKESK. The CDR3 here is CASSPLRGQHEKLFF. CDR3 coding DNA: TGTGCCAGCAGCCCCCTACGGGGCCAACATGAAAAACTGTTTTTT.

The V call is TRBV20-1, the J call TRBJ2-7; TRBD2 matches 13 bases. Trimming took 5 bases from V and 0 from J; bases not matched to a gene: 10. The CDR3 is made up of 17 amino acids. The germline V gene has CDR1 DFQATT and CDR2 SNEGSKA (reference sequence). The CDR3 loop reads CSAPHRRTSGSSYEQYF. The CDR3, as DNA: TGCAGTGCTCCCCACCGAAGGACTAGCGGGAGCTCCTACGAGCAGTACTTC.

The sample holds one count of this clonotype. A much more abundant neighbour one base away suggests this may be a read error. The gene calls are TRBV27 and TRBJ2-4, with 7 positions matching TRBD1. V shed 5 bases, J shed 1 base, and the junction held 11 bases outside the gene matches. The CDR3 is 17 amino acids. Germline V lookup: CDR1 MNHEY, CDR2 SMNVEV (reference sequence). Written as DNA, the CDR3 is TGTGCCAGCAGTGATCCTGGGACAGATGGGGCCAAAAACATTCAGTACTTC. Translated: CASSDPGTDGAKNIQYF.

V and J are TRBV4-3 and TRBJ1-4; D not resolved. This CDR3 is 15 amino acids long. V lost 1 base to trimming and J lost 4 bases, with 10 bases between them. CDR1 LGHNA and CDR2 YSLEER come from the germline V gene. The CDR3 coding sequence is TGCGCCAGCAGCCAAGCCGCCAGCCTTAATGAAAAACTGTTTTTT. Protein product: CASSQAASLNEKLFF.